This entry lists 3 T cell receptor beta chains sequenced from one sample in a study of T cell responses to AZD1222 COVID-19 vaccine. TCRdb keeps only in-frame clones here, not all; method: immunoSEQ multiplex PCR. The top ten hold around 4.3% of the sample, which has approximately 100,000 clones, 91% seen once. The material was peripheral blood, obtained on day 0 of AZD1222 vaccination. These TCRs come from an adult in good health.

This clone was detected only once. The CDR3 is CASSLRAMNTEAFF. The CDR3 nucleotides read TGCGCCAGCAGCCTTAGGGCCATGAACACTGAAGCTTTCTTT. The gene calls are TRBV4-3 and TRBJ1-1; no reliable D call. This CDR3 region has 14 residues. V lost 4 bases, J lost 0 bases, and 9 bases lay in between. Per the germline V gene, CDR1 is LGHNA and CDR2 is YSLEER.

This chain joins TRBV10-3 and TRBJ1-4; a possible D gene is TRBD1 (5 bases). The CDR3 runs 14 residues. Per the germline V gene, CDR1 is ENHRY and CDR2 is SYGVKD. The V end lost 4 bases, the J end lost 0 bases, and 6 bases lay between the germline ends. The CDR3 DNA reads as TGTGCCATCAGTGCGGGGGCAACTAATGAAAAACTGTTTTTT. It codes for CAISAGATNEKLFF.

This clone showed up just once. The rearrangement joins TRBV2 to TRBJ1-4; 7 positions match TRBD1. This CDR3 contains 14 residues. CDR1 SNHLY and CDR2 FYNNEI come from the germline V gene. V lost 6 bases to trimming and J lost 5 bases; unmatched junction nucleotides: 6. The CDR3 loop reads CASSLPGQNEKLFF. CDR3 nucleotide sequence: TGTGCCAGCAGCCTACCGGGACAGAATGAAAAACTGTTTTTT.